Included here is one T cell receptor beta chain sequence, with context. The sample originates from a study of blood T cells in healthy people across ages. Primers used in a second PCR of roughly 7 to 11 cycles were a sample-barcoded 5' primer and a J-beta primer mix. Via MiXCR, TCRdb re-called the 5' RACE reads, giving one row per CDR3 protein. Here the sample spans 750,000 to 950,000 distinct CDR3 sequences, about 55% being singletons. Approximately 9 milliliters of peripheral blood were drawn from each donor into EDTA-treated tubes. V was pared by 4 bases and J by 0 bases, with 14 bases between. CDR3 length equals 15 residues. The germline V gene encodes CDR1 SGDLS and CDR2 YYNGEE.

Sequencing was done on a sample of blood. This chain uses TRBV9 with TRBJ2-7; tentative D call: TRBD2 (6 bases). The sequence was obtained from a man aged 80 or over in good health. CDR3 sequence: CASSLGGASSYEQYF. In nucleotides, the CDR3 is TGTGCCAGCAGCCTCGGAGGGGCCTCCTCCTACGAGCAGTACTTC.